Below, 28 T cell receptor beta chains from the same sample are listed, as sequenced in a study of CD4 T cells in relation to SARS-CoV-2 and coronaviruses. Unexposed donor CD4+ T cells date from about 2010-2018, before the COVID-19 pandemic. Isolation of CD4+ T cells took place after approximately eleven days in culture. Assay: immunoSEQ multiplex PCR; the TCRdb copy retains only in-frame clones and omits some. Of tens of thousands of clones listed, around 72% are singletons. Their recognized antigens are unknown. The sequencing sample was made of CD4+ T cells from PBMCs, cultured in vitro. The receptor source for this set is a human donor in good health.

The chain joins TRBV19 to TRBJ1-5; D is perhaps TRBD1 (5 bases). Germline-derived CDR1 and CDR2 are LNHDA and SQIVND (reference sequence). V dropped 6 bases and J dropped 4 bases, with 16 bases sitting between them. The CDR3 is 15 amino acids. The CDR3 is CASSRGSGGNQPQHF. In DNA, the CDR3 is TGTGCCAGTAGCCGAGGTAGTGGGGGAAATCAGCCCCAGCATTTT.

This clone turned up a few times. The rearrangement joins TRBV5-6 to TRBJ1-1, with D possibly TRBD1 on 5 matching bases. Germline lookup yields CDR1 SGHDT and CDR2 YYEEEE. The CDR3 consists of 16 residues. Trimming shortened V by 5 bases and J by 5 bases, and 22 bases separated the two germline ends. The DNA of the CDR3 is TGTGCCAGCAGTCTTTGGGACTTCAACCCGACGACTGAAGCTTTCTTT. Residues: CASSLWDFNPTTEAFF.

V is TRBV3-1 (or the pseudogene TRBV3-2) and J is TRBJ1-6; possibly TRBD1 for D (5 bases). Trimming removed 4 bases at V and 9 bases at J, with 10 bases between. This CDR3 has 13 residues. Germline values: CDR1 LGHDT, CDR2 YNNKEL (reference sequence). This chain's CDR3 is CASSRAGPSPLHF. The CDR3 DNA reads TGTGCCAGCAGCCGAGCGGGGCCTTCACCCCTCCACTTT.

This chain connects TRBV5-1 to TRBJ2-7; the match to TRBD1 covers 7 bases. The CDR3 extends over 15 amino acids. J gave up 1 base and V 2 bases, and 6 bases lay outside the gene matches. Germline V CDR1 and CDR2: SGHRS, YFSETQ. DNA for the CDR3: TGCGCCAGCAGCTTCCTAGGGGGCGAATCCTACGAGCAGTACTTC. Translated, it gives CASSFLGGESYEQYF.

The chain links TRBV7-9 to TRBJ1-4, with 7 bases matching TRBD1. V lost 1 base, J lost 8 bases, and 4 bases stayed unmatched. From germline, CDR1 is SEHNR and CDR2 FQNEAQ (reference sequence). The CDR3 runs to 14 residues. The CDR3 protein is CASSLDRGLEKLFF. For the CDR3, the DNA is TGTGCCAGCAGCTTAGACAGGGGACTAGAAAAACTGTTTTTT.

This clone appeared a single time. The chain is built from TRBV2 and TRBJ2-1; 7 positions match TRBD1. The ends lost 8 bases at V and 6 bases at J; junction bases unmatched: 7. Per germline, CDR1 SNHLY and CDR2 FYNNEI. The CDR3 contains 13 residues. The CDR3 bases are TGTGCCAGCGACAGGGAATATGGCAATGAGCAGTTCTTC. It is translated as CASDREYGNEQFF.

The table lists this clone with a few counts. V gene TRBV7-8 combines with J gene TRBJ2-2, with a tentative D call TRBD1 (6 bases). The CDR3 runs to 14 residues. V gave up 2 bases and J gave up 5 bases, with 9 bases separating them. Germline V gives CDR1 SGHVS, CDR2 FQNEAQ. CDR3 DNA sequence: TGTGCCAGCAGCTTATCGGACAGTACCGGGGAGCTGTTTTTT. It encodes CASSLSDSTGELFF.

This clone was observed a few times. The genes are TRBV5-4 and TRBJ1-1, with a tentative D call TRBD1 (6 bases). This CDR3 contains 16 residues. Germline V gene sequence: CDR1 SGHNT, CDR2 YYREEE (reference sequence). Trimming removed 0 bases from V and 3 bases from J, with 15 bases in between. The CDR3 DNA follows: TGTGCCAGCAGCTTGGATGGCGGGGAGGGGGACACTGAAGCTTTCTTT. This gives the protein CASSLDGGEGDTEAFF. Full variable domain (rest looked up from reference TRBV5-4 and TRBJ1-1): ETGVTQSPTHLIKTRGQQVTLRCSSQSGHNTVSWYQQALGQGPQFIFQYYREEENGRGNFPPRFSGLQFPNYSSELNVNALELDDSALYLCASSLDGGEGDTEAFFGQGTRLTVV.

The V gene is TRBV30, the J gene TRBJ2-7; 7 bases agree with TRBD1. Trimming cost V 2 bases and J 2 bases; bases outside gene matches: 6. CDR1 is GTSNPN, CDR2 SVGIG, per germline (reference sequence). The CDR3 is made up of 14 amino acids. CDR3 nucleotides: TGTGCCTGGAGTCTAGGGACAGTGACCTACGAGCAGTACTTC. This codes for CAWSLGTVTYEQYF.

This rearrangement joins TRBV2 to TRBJ1-4; no definite D call. Looked up from germline, CDR1 is SNHLY and CDR2 is FYNNEI. The CDR3 contains 12 residues. V was trimmed by 5 bases and J by 8 bases, leaving 9 bases between them. CDR3 nucleotide sequence: TGTGCCAGCAGTTCAACTAGGGAAAAACTGTTTTTT. Its protein is CASSSTREKLFF. The entire variable domain, with the rest obtained from reference TRBV2 and TRBJ1-4, is as follows: EPEVTQTPSHQVTQMGQEVILRCVPISNHLYFYWYRQILGQKVEFLVSFYNNEISEKSEIFDDQFSVERPDGSNFTLKIRSTKLEDSAMYFCASSSTREKLFFGSGTQLSVL.

The chain links TRBV6-5 to TRBJ2-4; 11 bases fit TRBD1. This CDR3 spans 15 amino acids. CDR1 and CDR2 from the germline V gene are MNHEY and SVGAGI. The V gene end was trimmed by 2 bases and the J gene end by 11 bases; junction bases not matched to a gene: 8. CDR3 amino acids: CASSYTGTGGGVQYF. In DNA form, the CDR3 reads TGTGCCAGCAGTTACACCGGGACAGGGGGAGGGGTTCAGTACTTC.

The gene calls are TRBV5-1 and TRBJ2-5, with TRBD2 matching over 7 bases. Trimming took 1 base from V and 2 from J; bases not matched to a gene: 5. CDR1 is SGHRS and CDR2 is YFSETQ in the germline V gene. This CDR3 has 15 amino acids. CDR3 loop: CASSLTAGVQETQYF. In nucleotides, the CDR3 is TGCGCCAGCAGCTTGACGGCGGGGGTGCAAGAGACCCAGTACTTC.

In this sample, this clone turned up a few times. The rearrangement uses TRBV13 and TRBJ2-3, with 12 bases lining up with TRBD2. The V gene end was trimmed by 2 bases and the J gene end by 4 bases; junction bases not matched to a gene: 4. Germline values: CDR1 PRHDT, CDR2 FYEKMQ (reference sequence). The CDR3 totals 16 residues. The CDR3 sequence: CASSLKTSGSPDTQYF. CDR3 coding DNA: TGTGCCAGCAGCTTAAAGACTAGCGGGAGTCCAGATACGCAGTATTTT.

In this sample, this clone turned up once. The V and J genes are TRBV10-2 and TRBJ1-4, with D hard to call. V gave up 1 base and J gave up 3 bases, with 9 bases separating them. Germline V CDR1 and CDR2: WSHSY, SAAADI. The CDR3 runs 15 residues. CDR3 DNA: TGCGCCAGCAGTGAGTGGGCAGGATCTAATGAAAAACTGTTTTTT. It codes for CASSEWAGSNEKLFF.

This chain connects TRBV18 to TRBJ2-5; D might be TRBD2 (5 bases). CDR1 is KGHSH and CDR2 is LQKENI in the germline V gene. Deletions cut 0 bases from V and 5 bases from J, with 13 bases between. The CDR3 covers 15 residues. The CDR3: CASSPPSAPGETQYF. The DNA of the CDR3 is TGTGCCAGCTCACCACCGTCGGCCCCGGGGGAGACCCAGTACTTC.

The chain employs TRBV7-2 and TRBJ2-1; D uncertain. The germline V gene encodes CDR1 SGHTA and CDR2 FQGNSA. The CDR3 loop spans 14 amino acids. Trimming cost V 5 bases and J 8 bases, with 16 bases left between them. The CDR3 protein is CASSQDGSSHEQFF. As DNA, the CDR3 is TGTGCCAGCAGCCAAGATGGGTCTTCGCATGAGCAGTTCTTC.

The chain joins TRBV5-4 to TRBJ2-3, with a possible D match to TRBD2 (6 bases). Germline values: CDR1 SGHNT, CDR2 YYREEE (reference sequence). The germline V and J ends were trimmed by 0 bases and 1 base, with 15 bases remaining between them. The CDR3 runs 17 residues. The CDR3 nucleotides are TGTGCCAGCAGCTTGGACCTCTGGGACTGGGGCACAGATACGCAGTATTTT. Residues: CASSLDLWDWGTDTQYF.

This sequence joins TRBV12-3 or TRBV12-4 and TRBJ1-1; D ambiguous. The CDR3 sequence is 12 residues long. V lost 5 bases to trimming and J lost 6 bases, with 10 bases between them. CDR3 sequence: CASSPERAEAFF. DNA of the CDR3: TGTGCCAGCAGTCCCGAACGCGCTGAAGCTTTCTTT.

The chain is built from TRBV7-2 and TRBJ1-5; 7 bases match TRBD1. Germline-derived CDR1 and CDR2 are SGHTA and FQGNSA. V shed 1 base, J shed 3 bases, and the junction held 12 bases outside the gene matches. The CDR3 extends over 18 amino acids. The CDR3 sequence: CASSLEGAFYSINQPQHF. The CDR3, as DNA: TGTGCCAGCAGCTTAGAGGGGGCCTTTTACTCAATCAATCAGCCCCAGCATTTT.

This clone was detected only a few times. This chain connects TRBV18 to TRBJ2-7; 9 bases align to TRBD1. The ends lost 8 bases at V and 2 bases at J; junction bases unmatched: 10. CDR1 and CDR2 from the germline V gene are KGHSH and LQKENI. CDR3 length equals 15 residues. CDR3 protein: CASAVQGQGTYEQYF. CDR3 nucleotide sequence: TGTGCCAGCGCTGTTCAGGGACAGGGTACCTACGAGCAGTACTTC.

This chain connects TRBV6-2 or TRBV6-3 to TRBJ2-3; 10 bases line up with TRBD2. Germline CDR1 MNHEY, CDR2 SVGEGT. V trimming: 4 bases; J trimming: 2 bases; junction bases outside the gene matches: 9. This CDR3 has 17 amino acids. The CDR3 coding sequence is TGTGCCAGCAGTTCCCCTCTAGCGGGGGAGATCACAGATACGCAGTATTTT. It yields the protein CASSSPLAGEITDTQYF.

In this sample, this clone turned up once. The chain combines TRBV7-6 with TRBJ2-4; 8 bases fit TRBD1. In germline, CDR1 is SGHVS, CDR2 FNYEAQ. CDR3 length: 16 amino acids. J lost 6 bases, V lost 6 bases, and 13 bases had no gene match. The CDR3 DNA sequence: TGTGCCAGCAGTTCCCCCCGGGACAGGCCACCAAACATTCAGTACTTC. Translation gives CASSSPRDRPPNIQYF.

The table lists this clone with a few counts. The rearrangement uses TRBV7-9 and TRBJ2-3; no clear D gene. Trimming removed 5 bases from V and 0 bases from J, with 21 bases in between. Germline CDR1 and CDR2: SEHNR and FQNEAQ (reference sequence). The CDR3 is 18 residues long. DNA of the CDR3: TGTGCCAGCAGCGGACGGAGCTTCGACCTTTCTAGCACAGATACGCAGTATTTT. Translation gives CASSGRSFDLSSTDTQYF.

The J gene is TRBJ1-3, the V gene TRBV29-1; no reliable D call. Germline V CDR1 and CDR2: SQVTM, ANQGSEA. The V and J ends lost 5 bases and 7 bases respectively, with 18 bases between them. This CDR3 region has 14 residues. Written as DNA, the CDR3 is TGCAGCGTTATGAAGCCTACAGCGGGCAACACCATATATTTT. Its protein is CSVMKPTAGNTIYF.

The chain carries TRBV2 and TRBJ1-2; TRBD1 agrees at 7 bases. Unmatched junction bases numbered 8, after V lost 2 bases and J lost 8 bases. CDR3 size: 14 residues. CDR1 and CDR2 (germline): SNHLY, FYNNEI. CDR3 protein: CASSEYSTGQGYTF. CDR3 DNA sequence: TGTGCCAGCAGTGAATATTCGACAGGGCAGGGCTACACCTTC.

The DNA of the CDR3 is TGCGCCAGCAGCCTCTCCACCAGTCAAGAGACCCAGTACTTC. It encodes CASSLSTSQETQYF. The rearrangement joins TRBV5-1 to TRBJ2-5; D is uncertain. V was trimmed by 4 bases and J by 2 bases, leaving 12 bases between them. The CDR3 spans 14 residues. Per germline, CDR1 SGHRS and CDR2 YFSETQ.

The chain employs TRBV24-1 and TRBJ2-1; the D is unclear. The CDR3 has 11 amino acids. CDR1 and CDR2 (germline): KGHDR, SFDVKD. The V end lost 3 bases, the J end lost 7 bases, and 3 bases lay between the germline ends. The DNA of the CDR3 is TGTGCCACCAGTGATAAGAATGAGCAGTTCTTC. Its protein is CATSDKNEQFF.

The chain couples TRBV5-4 to TRBJ2-3; 7 bases match TRBD2. This CDR3 is built from 16 residues. Per germline, CDR1 SGHNT and CDR2 YYREEE (reference sequence). J gave up 1 base and V 4 bases, and 9 bases lay outside the gene matches. CDR3: CASSPAGVMGTDTQYF. The CDR3 bases are TGTGCCAGCAGCCCGGCGGGAGTTATGGGCACAGATACGCAGTATTTT.